The TCR beta chain described here comes from a study of OX40 agonist ivuxolimab in advanced cancers. Study summary: Melanoma, hepatocellular carcinoma, head and neck or renal cell cancer occurred in dose-escalation patients.

To note about this clone: Its antigen remains unidentified.

Germline CDR1 reads SGHDN; CDR2 reads FVKESK. J gave up 4 bases and V 3 bases, and 1 base lay outside the gene matches. The CDR3 has 14 amino acids. Findings and caveats of the study: What antigens the expanded peripheral T cells recognized was never established. The average count of expanded clones was higher among CD8+ T cells than among CD4+.

Here immunoSEQ multiplex PCR was the method, and the copy in TCRdb shows in-frame clones only, minus some. The sample holds over 40,000 clones; 88% are singletons and the top ten take about 3.7%. The rearrangement uses TRBV14 and TRBJ2-3; 10 nucleotides align to TRBD2. The receptor's source is an adult with an advanced solid tumor such as melanoma, head and neck, liver or kidney cancer. Specimen: CD4+ or CD8+ T cells sorted from blood, collected in a trial of the OX40 agonist ivuxolimab. CDR3 bases: TGTGCCAGCAGCCACAGCGGGGGGGCAGATACGCAGTATTTT. Encoded protein: CASSHSGGADTQYF.